This T cell receptor (beta chain) originates from a study of graft-versus-host responses after intestinal transplantation. Study-level information: Recipients had multivisceral, liver-intestinal, or isolated intestinal transplants. Every transplant recipient was induced with anti-thymocyte globulin, then maintained on tacrolimus and steroids for around 3 years.

Sequencing was performed with immunoSEQ multiplex PCR; in TCRdb, only in-frame clones are kept and a portion is missing. The sample includes over 8,500 clones, 25% to 30% seen only once; the top ten take 6.2%. Germline-derived CDR1 and CDR2 are MNHEY and SVGAGI. The CDR3 extends over 14 amino acids. V shed 6 bases and J 2 bases; nucleotides not matched to a gene: 6. Relative to its sample, this clone is medium-sized. The authors plated around 200,000 CFSE-labeled responder cells with around 200,000 irradiated, violet-dye-labeled stimulator cells. The chain is built from TRBV6-5 and TRBJ2-7; 8 bases are shared with TRBD2. The receptor was isolated from a human patient who received an intestinal transplant. The sample in question was alloreactive CD8+ T cells from a mixed lymphocyte reaction culture, obtained before intestinal transplant. Subset denoted: CFSE-low proliferating T cells sorted from roughly 6-day pre-transplant mixed lymphocyte reaction (GvH or HvG direction). The chain's CDR3 is CASRPAGEPYEQYF. In DNA form, the CDR3 reads TGTGCCAGCAGGCCAGCGGGGGAACCCTACGAGCAGTACTTC.